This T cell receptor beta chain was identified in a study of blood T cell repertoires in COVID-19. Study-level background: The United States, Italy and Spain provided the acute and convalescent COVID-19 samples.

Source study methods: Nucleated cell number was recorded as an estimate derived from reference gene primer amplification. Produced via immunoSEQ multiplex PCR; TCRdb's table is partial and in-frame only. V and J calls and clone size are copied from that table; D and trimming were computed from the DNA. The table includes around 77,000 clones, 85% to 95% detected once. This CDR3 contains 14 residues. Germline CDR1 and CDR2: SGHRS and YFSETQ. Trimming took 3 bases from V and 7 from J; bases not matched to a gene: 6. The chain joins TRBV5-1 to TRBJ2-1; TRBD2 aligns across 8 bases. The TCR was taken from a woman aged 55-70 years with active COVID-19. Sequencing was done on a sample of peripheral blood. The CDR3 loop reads CASSSSGLRNEQFF. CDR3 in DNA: TGCGCCAGCAGCTCTAGCGGGCTACGGAATGAGCAGTTCTTC.